This entry features one T cell receptor (beta chain) sequence. The authors' processing: From reference gene primer amplification, estimates of nucleated cell counts were derived. Only in-frame clones appear in the TCRdb table, and some are missing; sequencing was by immunoSEQ multiplex PCR. V, J and clone size reflect that table, while D and trimming were determined from the DNA. The repertoire holds 400,000 to 450,000 clones, with about nine tenths as singletons. The data belong to a study of blood T cell repertoires in COVID-19. Study-wide context: Acute and convalescent COVID-19 specimens originated in the United States, Italy and Spain.

V was cut by 1 base and J by 2 bases, with 12 bases left in between. The CDR3 has 16 residues. CDR1 and CDR2 (germline): KGHDR, SFDVKD. Seattle researchers signed up patients amid active infection and tracked them longitudinally. The sequencing sample was made of peripheral blood. The rearrangement uses TRBV24-1 and TRBJ2-3; D possibly corresponds to TRBD2 (5 bases). The receptor's source is a woman in her 40s with COVID-19, enrolled during active disease. CDR3 residues: CATSDFRTGSTDTQYF. The CDR3 nucleotides read TGTGCCACCAGTGATTTCCGGACGGGATCCACAGATACGCAGTATTTT.